This T cell receptor (beta chain) was recovered during a study of vaccination and CD4 T cells after COVID-19. Turning to the study itself: Stimulation of cells relied on overlapping spike peptides derived from SARS-CoV-2, HCoV-NL63, HCoV-OC43 and HCoV-229E. A CEFX pool, an HIV-1 Nef pool, or else no peptide went into the control cultures.

Sequencing of DNA taken from cultured CD4+ T cells relied on the Oncomine TCR Beta short-read assay. Investigators isolated genomic DNA from cultured CD4+ T cells. One entry per CDR3 protein, called by TCRdb with MiXCR from the PCR reads. The table has thousands of distinct CDR3 sequences, roughly 29% seen once. There are a few counts of this clonotype. Its antigen is still unknown. Indicated treatment: approximately 11-day PBMC culture with coronavirus spike peptide pools or control peptides (ViraFEST assay). Pre-COVID-19 pandemic sampling (2011-2018) yielded the unexposed donor's CD4+ T cells. Fresh medium (containing IL-2) replaced half the medium on days 3 and 7. Probing of unexposed-donor CD4+ T cells with SARS-CoV-2 S/N and four cold-coronavirus spikes was done, cells permitting. The CDR3 runs 13 residues. CDR1 and CDR2 (germline): SGHDT, YYEEEE. The trim removed 0 bases at V and 13 bases at J, leaving 4 bases unmatched.

The gene calls are TRBV5-6 and TRBJ1-6, with TRBD1 matching 7 bases. Sequences were obtained from CD4+ T cells from blood, cultured in vitro. This TCR came from a human donor in good health. This CDR3 reads CASSLGPQGPLHF. The CDR3 DNA follows: TGTGCCAGCAGCTTGGGTCCACAGGGGCCCCTCCACTTT.